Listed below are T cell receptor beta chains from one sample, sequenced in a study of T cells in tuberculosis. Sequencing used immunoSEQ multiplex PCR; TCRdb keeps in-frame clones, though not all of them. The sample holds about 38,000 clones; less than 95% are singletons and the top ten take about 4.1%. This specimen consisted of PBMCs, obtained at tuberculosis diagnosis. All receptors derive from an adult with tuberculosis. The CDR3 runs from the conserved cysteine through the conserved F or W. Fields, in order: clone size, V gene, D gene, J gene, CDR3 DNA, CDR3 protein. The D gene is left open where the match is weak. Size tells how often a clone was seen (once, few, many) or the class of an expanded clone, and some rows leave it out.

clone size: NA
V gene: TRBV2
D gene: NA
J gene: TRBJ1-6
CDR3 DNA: TGTGCCAGCGTGTTGGAGAGGTTAAGGTCACCCCTCCACTTT
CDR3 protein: CASVLERLRSPLHF

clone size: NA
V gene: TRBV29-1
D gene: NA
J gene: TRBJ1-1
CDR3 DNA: TGCAGCGTTGTTGGGCCCAGGGGTTTGGAAGCTTTCTTT
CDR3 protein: CSVVGPRGLEAFF

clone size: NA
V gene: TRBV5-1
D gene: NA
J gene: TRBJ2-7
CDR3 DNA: TGCGCCAGCAGCTTGGGCAGGGAATACGAGCAGTACTTC
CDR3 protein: CASSLGREYEQYF

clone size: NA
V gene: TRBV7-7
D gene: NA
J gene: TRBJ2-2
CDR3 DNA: TGTGCCAGCAGCCCCGGGGAAGGAGGAAGGGAGCTGTTTTTT
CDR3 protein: CASSPGEGGRELFF

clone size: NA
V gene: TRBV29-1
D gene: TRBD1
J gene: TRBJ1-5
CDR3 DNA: TGCAGCGTTGTCTGCCTTCCGGGACAGCAGAATCAGCCCCAGCATTTT
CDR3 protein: CSVVCLPGQQNQPQHF

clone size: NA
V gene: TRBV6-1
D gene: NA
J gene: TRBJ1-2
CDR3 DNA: TGTGCCAGCAGTGAACTCCCCCGGGGGGCCTATGGCTACACCTTC
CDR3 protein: CASSELPRGAYGYTF

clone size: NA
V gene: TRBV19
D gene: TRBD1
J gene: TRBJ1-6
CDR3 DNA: TGTGCCAGTAAGTTGAACAGGGGCTCTAATTCACCCCTCCACTTT
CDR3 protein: CASKLNRGSNSPLHF

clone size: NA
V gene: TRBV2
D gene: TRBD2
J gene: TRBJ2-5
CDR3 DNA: TGTGCCAGCAGTGAAACGCCTAGCGGGGGGCAAGAGACCCAGTACTTC
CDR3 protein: CASSETPSGGQETQYF

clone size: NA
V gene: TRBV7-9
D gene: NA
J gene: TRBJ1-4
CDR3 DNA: TGTGCCAGCAGCTTAGCGCTAGGTTGGGGTGTCGGGGATGAAAAACTGTTTTTT
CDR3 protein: CASSLALGWGVGDEKLFF

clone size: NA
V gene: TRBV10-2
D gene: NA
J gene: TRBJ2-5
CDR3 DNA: TGCGCCAGCATGATATATGGGGGGGGCGCGGAGACCCAGTACTTC
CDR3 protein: CASMIYGGGAETQYF

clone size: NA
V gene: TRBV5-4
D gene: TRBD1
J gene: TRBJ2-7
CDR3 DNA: TGTGCCAGCAGCTTGGGGGGACAGGGCGTCTACGAGCAGTACTTC
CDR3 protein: CASSLGGQGVYEQYF

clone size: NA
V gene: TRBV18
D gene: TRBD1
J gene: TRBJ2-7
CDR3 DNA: TGTGCCAGCTCATCAGGGACAGCTTACGAGCAGTACTTC
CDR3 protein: CASSSGTAYEQYF

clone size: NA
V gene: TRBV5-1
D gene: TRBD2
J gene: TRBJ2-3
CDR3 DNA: TGCGCCAGCAGCTTCCGGACTAGCGGGTCCACAGATACGCAGTATTTT
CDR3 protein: CASSFRTSGSTDTQYF

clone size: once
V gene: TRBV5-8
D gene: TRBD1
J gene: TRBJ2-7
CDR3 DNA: TGTGCCAGCAGCTTGGTCCCCGGGACAGGGATATGGGTCGAGCAGTACTTC
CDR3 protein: CASSLVPGTGIWVEQYF

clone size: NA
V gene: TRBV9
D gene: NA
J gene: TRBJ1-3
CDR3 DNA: TGTGCCAGCAGCGCAGAGTCGAGGCAAGGAAACACCATATATTTT
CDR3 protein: CASSAESRQGNTIYF

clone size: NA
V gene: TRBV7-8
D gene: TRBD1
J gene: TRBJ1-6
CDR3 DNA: TGTGCCAGCAGCGAACCGGGACAGCCTGATTCACCCCTCCACTTT
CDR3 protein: CASSEPGQPDSPLHF

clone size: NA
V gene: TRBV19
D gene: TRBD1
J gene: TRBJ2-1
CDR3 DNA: TGTGCCAGTACCTCGGAGGGACAGGGGCTAAGCAATGAGCAGTTCTTC
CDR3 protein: CASTSEGQGLSNEQFF

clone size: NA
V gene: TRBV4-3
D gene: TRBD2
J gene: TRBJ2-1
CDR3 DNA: TGCGCCAGCAGTTTAGCGGGGGGAACCTACAATGAGCAGTTCTTC
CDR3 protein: CASSLAGGTYNEQFF

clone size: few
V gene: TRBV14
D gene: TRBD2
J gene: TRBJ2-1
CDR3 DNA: TGTGCCAGCAGCCAAGACTACTGGGGCGGGGGGGCCAGTGAGCAGTTCTTC
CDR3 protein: CASSQDYWGGGASEQFF

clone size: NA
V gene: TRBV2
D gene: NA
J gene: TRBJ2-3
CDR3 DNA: TGTGCCAGCAGCCGGGATAGGAGCCAGGATACGCAGTATTTT
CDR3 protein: CASSRDRSQDTQYF

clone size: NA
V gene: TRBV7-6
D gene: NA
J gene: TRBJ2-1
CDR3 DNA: TGTGCCAGCAGCTTACTTCCCAGGGTGGTAAGCTCCTACAATGAGCAGTTCTTC
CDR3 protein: CASSLLPRVVSSYNEQFF

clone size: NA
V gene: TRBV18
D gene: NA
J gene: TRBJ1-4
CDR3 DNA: TGTGCCAGCTCACGGCGGGCCCAGAGCGGTGAAAAACTGTTTTTT
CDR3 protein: CASSRRAQSGEKLFF

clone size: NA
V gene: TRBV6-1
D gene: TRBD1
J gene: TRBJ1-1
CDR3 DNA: TGTGCCAGCATGGGACAGGGGAATACTGAAGCTTTCTTT
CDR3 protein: CASMGQGNTEAFF

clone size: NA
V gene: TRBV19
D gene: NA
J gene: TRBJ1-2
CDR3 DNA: TGTGCCACCGGGTATGGTGGCTCTACATATGGCTACACCTTC
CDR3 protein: CATGYGGSTYGYTF

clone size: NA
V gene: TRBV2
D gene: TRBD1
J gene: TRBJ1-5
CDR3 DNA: TGTGCCAGCAGTGAAAGGTCGGGACAGCGCAATCAGCCCCAGCATTTT
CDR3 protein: CASSERSGQRNQPQHF

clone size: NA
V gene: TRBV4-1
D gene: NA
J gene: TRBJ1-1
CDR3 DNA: TGCGCCAGCAGCTATTCCAGGGGAAACACTGAAGCTTTCTTT
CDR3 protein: CASSYSRGNTEAFF

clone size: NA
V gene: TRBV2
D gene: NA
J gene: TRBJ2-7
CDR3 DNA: TGTGCCAGCAATCCATTGACAGGCTCACCCTACGAGCAGTACTTC
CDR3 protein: CASNPLTGSPYEQYF

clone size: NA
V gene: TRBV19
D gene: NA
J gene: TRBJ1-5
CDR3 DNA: TGTGCCAGTAGTATGTCCTGGGAGGCTCAGCCCCAGCATTTT
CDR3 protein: CASSMSWEAQPQHF

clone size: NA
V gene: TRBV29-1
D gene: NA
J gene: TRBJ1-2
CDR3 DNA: TGCAGCGCAAAAGGAGGGTACTATGGCTACACCTTC
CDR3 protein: CSAKGGYYGYTF

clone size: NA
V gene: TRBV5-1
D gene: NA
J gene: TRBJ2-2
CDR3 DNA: TGCGCCAGCAGCTTGATCCAGGGGAACACCGGGGAGCTGTTTTTT
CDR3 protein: CASSLIQGNTGELFF

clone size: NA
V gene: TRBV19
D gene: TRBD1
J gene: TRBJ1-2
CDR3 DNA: TGTGCCAGTACCCCGGAGGGACAGGGGTATGGCTACACCTTC
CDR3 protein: CASTPEGQGYGYTF

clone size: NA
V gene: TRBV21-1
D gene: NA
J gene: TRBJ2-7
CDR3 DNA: TGTGCCAGCAGCAAAGGGGCGGGAACCGTCAACTTC
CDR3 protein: CASSKGAGTVNF

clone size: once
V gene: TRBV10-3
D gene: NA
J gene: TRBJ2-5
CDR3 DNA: TGTGCCATCAGTGCCCAGGGTGGCCAAGAGACCCAGTACTTC
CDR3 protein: CAISAQGGQETQYF